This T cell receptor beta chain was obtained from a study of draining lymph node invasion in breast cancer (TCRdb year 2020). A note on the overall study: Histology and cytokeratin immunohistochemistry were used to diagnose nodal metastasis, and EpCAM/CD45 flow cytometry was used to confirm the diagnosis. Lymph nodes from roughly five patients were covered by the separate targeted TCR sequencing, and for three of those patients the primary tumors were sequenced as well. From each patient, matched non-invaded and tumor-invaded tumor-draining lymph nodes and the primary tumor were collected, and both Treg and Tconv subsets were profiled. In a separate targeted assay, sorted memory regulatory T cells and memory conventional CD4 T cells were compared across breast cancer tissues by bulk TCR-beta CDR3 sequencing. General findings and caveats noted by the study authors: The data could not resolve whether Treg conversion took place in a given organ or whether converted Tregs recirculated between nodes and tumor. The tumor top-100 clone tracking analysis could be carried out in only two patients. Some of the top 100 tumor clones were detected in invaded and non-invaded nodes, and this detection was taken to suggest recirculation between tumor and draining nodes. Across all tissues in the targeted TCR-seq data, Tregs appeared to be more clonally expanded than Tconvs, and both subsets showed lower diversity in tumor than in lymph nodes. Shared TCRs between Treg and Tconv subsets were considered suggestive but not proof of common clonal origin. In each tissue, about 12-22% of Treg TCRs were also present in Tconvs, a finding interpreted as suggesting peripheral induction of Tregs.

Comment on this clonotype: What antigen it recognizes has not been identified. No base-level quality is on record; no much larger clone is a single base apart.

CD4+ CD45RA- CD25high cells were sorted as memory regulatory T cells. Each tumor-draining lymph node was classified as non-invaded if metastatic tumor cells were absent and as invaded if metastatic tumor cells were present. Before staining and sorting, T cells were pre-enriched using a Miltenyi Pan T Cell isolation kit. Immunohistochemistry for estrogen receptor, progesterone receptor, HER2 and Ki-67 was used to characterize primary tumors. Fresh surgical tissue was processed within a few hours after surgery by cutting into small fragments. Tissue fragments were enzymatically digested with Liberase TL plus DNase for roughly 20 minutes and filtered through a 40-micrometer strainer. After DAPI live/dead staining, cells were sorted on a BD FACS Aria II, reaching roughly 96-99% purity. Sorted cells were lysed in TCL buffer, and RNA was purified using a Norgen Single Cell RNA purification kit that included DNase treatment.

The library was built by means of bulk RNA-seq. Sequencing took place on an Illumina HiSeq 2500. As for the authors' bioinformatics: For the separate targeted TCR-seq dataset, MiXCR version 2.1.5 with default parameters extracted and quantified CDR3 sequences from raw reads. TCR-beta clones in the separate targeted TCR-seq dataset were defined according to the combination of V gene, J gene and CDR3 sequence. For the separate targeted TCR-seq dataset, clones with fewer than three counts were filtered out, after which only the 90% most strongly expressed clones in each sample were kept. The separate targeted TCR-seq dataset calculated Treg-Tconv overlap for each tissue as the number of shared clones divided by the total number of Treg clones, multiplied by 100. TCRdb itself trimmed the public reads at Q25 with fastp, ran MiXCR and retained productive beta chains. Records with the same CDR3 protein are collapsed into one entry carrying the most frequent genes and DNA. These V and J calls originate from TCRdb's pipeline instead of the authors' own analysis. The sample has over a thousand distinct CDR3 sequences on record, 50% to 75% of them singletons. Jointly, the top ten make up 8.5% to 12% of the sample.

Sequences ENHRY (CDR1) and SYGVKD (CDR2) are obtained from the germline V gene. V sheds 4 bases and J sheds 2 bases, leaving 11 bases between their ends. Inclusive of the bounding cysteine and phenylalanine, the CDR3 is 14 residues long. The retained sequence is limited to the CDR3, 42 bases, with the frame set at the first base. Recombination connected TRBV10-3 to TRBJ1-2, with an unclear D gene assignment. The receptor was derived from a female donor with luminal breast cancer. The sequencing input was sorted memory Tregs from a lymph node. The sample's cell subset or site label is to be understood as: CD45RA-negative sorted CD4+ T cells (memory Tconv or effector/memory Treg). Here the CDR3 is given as CAISGSGENYGYTF. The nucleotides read TGTGCCATCAGTGGGTCCGGGGAAAACTATGGCTACACCTTC.